What follows is one T cell receptor (beta chain) and its context. Its specificity is unknown. A much larger clone differs from this one at a single base, so this may be a read error. None of the donors, who were healthy HIV-negative adults, had recently had acute infections or vaccinations. The CD4+ fraction was divided into a CD45RA+ naive subset and a CD45RA-negative memory subset. The sample is drawn from a study of shared clonotypes between healthy human individuals. Study summary: CD4 naive and memory got three plates each, CD8 naive two, CD8 memory one.

Only in-frame clones appear in the TCRdb table, and some are missing; sequencing was by immunoSEQ multiplex PCR. The repertoire consists of about 1.1 million clones, with approximately 80% occurring once and the leading ten covering over 0.8%. The study's findings and limits: The researchers took only blood, and tissue repertoires probably look different.

The TCR sequence derives from a man aged 18 to 35 in good health. Some clones in this sample may be carry-over from other donors' samples. Sequencing input: memory CD4+ T cells from PBMCs. Documented subset: CD45RA-negative fraction.

The chain's CDR3 is CASSLGQGTGELFF. The CDR3 nucleotides read TGTGCCAGCAGTTTGGGGCAGGGCACCGGGGAGCTGTTTTTT. The gene calls are TRBV28 and TRBJ2-2; possibly TRBD1 for D (5 bases). In germline, CDR1 is MDHEN, CDR2 SYDVKM. The CDR3 is 14 residues long. V dropped 3 bases and J dropped 4 bases, with 9 bases sitting between them.